This T cell receptor (beta chain) was sequenced during a study of blood T cell repertoires in COVID-19 (dated by TCRdb to the early 2020s). For the study in its entirety: Samples covering the acute and convalescent phases of COVID-19 were provided by collaborators in the United States, Italy and Spain. HLA class I and class II types, where available, came from metadata supplied by the sample provider rather than from assay-based typing. The dataset comprised deeply sampled blood TCRbeta repertoires from subjects exposed to, actively infected with, or recovered from COVID-19. Sample metadata almost always included a de-identified subject ID, COVID-19 status, age in years and sex. A freely available public database, intended as a resource for researchers studying the immune response to SARS-CoV-2, is where the repertoires were released. The material from the prospective study consisted of cDNA or gDNA derived from T cells, B-cell-depleted T cells, or PBMCs. The samples were drawn from the first 160 participants of the ongoing ImmuneRACE study and from 1,254 subjects provided by 6 global collaborators. What the work shows at the level of the full study, not this receptor alone: The amount of clinical and demographic metadata varied by source and participant and was provided uncurated.

With regard to this clone: No cognate antigen has been identified for it. Base qualities are missing; no much larger clone stands one base away.

Enrolling through a virtual design, the prospective study's participants ranged in age from about 18 to 100 years and lived across some 23 United States geographic areas. Cohort assignment in the prospective study relied on participant-reported clinical history from a screening survey and a study questionnaire. Each participant in the prospective study had whole blood, serum and a nasopharyngeal or oropharyngeal swab collected by mobile phlebotomists. Participants in the prospective study had the option to provide additional blood draws and questionnaires over a 2-month period. Before DNA extraction, blood samples from the prospective study were shipped at room temperature or frozen. The CDR3 measures 18 amino acids from cysteine to phenylalanine. Only the CDR3 DNA is retained, 54 bases long and in frame from the first base. Per the germline V gene, KGHDR is the CDR1 and SFDVKD is the CDR2. V loses 9 bases of germline sequence and J loses 2 bases, and the interval between the two ends is 25 bases.

The immunoSEQ Assay, a bias-controlled multiplex PCR, was used to amplify TCRbeta CDR3 regions from genomic DNA. On the authors' methods: Within the assay, amplification of reference gene primers was used to estimate how many nucleated cells each sample contained. To quantify the absolute abundance of each unique TCRbeta CDR3 rearrangement, sequence reads were collapsed and filtered. For each sample, productive Simpson clonality was calculated by taking the square root of Simpson's diversity index across productive rearrangements. As stored in TCRdb, this immuneACCESS dataset retains in-frame rearrangements with V and J assigned. A fraction of the clones does not appear; measured against another copy, unresolved V genes explain less than half of the discrepancy, and the remainder lacks a known reason. The DNA was the basis for D and trimming; V, J and clone size are from that table. This sample comprises 250,000 or so clones, around 89% of them detected only once. 4.1% of the sample rests with the top ten.

The clonotype comes from a woman in her thirties with acute COVID-19. Sequencing was carried out using PBMCs or T cells enriched from blood (not recorded which). The sequence links TRBV24-1 to TRBJ1-5, with a weak D call of TRBD1 (5 bases match). Here the CDR3 is given as CATAESPTDTIGNQPQHF. The nucleotides read TGTGCCACCGCAGAGTCTCCGACAGACACTATTGGCAATCAGCCCCAGCATTTT.